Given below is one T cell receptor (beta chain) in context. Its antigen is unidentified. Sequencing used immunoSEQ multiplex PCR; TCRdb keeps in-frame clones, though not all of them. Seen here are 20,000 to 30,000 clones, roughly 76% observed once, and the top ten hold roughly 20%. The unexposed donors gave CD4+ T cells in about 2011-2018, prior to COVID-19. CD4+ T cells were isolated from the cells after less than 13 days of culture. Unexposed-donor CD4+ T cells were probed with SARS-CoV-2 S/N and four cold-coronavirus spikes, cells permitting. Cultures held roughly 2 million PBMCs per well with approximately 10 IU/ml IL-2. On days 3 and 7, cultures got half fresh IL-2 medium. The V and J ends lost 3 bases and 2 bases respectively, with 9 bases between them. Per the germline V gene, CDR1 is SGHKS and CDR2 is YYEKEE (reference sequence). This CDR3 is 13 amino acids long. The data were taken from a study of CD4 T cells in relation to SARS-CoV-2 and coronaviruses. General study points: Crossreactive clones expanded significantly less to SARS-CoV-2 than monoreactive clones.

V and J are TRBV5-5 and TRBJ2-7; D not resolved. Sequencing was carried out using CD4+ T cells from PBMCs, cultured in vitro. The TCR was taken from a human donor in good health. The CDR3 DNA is TGTGCCAGCAGCTCCAGAAGTACCTACGAGCAGTACTTC. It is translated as CASSSRSTYEQYF.